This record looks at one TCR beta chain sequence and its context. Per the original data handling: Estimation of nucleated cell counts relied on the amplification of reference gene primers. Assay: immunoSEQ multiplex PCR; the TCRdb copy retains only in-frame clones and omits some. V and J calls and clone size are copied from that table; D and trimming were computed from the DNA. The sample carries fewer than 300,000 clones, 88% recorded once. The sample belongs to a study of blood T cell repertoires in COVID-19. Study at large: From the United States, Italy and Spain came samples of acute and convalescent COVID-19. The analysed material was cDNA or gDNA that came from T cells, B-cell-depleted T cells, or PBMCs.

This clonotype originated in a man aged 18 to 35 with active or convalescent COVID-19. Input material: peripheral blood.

CDR3 coding DNA: TGTGCCAGCACCTACCGGGACACCGATACGCAGTATTTT. Translated: CASTYRDTDTQYF. The chain recombines TRBV27 with TRBJ2-3, with D possibly TRBD1 on 6 matching bases. The CDR3 spans 13 residues. V was trimmed by 7 bases and J by 6 bases, leaving 14 bases between them. Germline V gene lookup returns CDR1 MNHEY and CDR2 SMNVEV (reference sequence).